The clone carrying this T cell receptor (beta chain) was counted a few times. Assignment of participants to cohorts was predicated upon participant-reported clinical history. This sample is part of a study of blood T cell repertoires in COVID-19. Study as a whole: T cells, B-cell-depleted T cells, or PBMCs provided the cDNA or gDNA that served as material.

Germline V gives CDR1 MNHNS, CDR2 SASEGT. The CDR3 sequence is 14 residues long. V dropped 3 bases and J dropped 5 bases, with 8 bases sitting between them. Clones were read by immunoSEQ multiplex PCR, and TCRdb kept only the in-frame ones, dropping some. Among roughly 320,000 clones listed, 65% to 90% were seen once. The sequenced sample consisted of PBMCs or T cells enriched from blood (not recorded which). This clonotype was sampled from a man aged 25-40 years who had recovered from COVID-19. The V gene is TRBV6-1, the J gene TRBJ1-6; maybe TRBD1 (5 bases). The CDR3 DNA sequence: TGTGCCAGCAGTGATACAGGAGATAATTCACCCCTCCACTTT. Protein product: CASSDTGDNSPLHF.